Reported below is one T cell receptor (beta chain). The clone's antigen remains unknown. No much larger clone is present one base from it, and per-base qualities are unavailable. Collaborating institutions collected whole blood in K2EDTA tubes following their own protocols. Collaborator samples were shipped for TCRbeta analysis as frozen whole blood, isolated PBMCs, or DNA extracted from either sample type. The CDR3, from cysteine to phenylalanine, totals 16 residues. The CDR3 DNA has 48 bases and is translated from base 1. Germline trimming: 2 bases from V, 4 bases from J; junction bases outside gene matches: 11. CDR1 and CDR2 are read off the germline V gene as SGDLS and YYNGEE. The record originates from a study of blood T cell repertoires in COVID-19 (dated by TCRdb to the early 2020s). About the study as a whole: Samples covering the acute and convalescent phases of COVID-19 were provided by collaborators in the United States, Italy and Spain. The repertoires were released in a freely available public database intended as a resource for research on the immune response to SARS-CoV-2. Deeply sampled blood TCRbeta repertoires from subjects exposed to, actively infected with, or recovered from COVID-19 were included in the dataset. The prospective study material was composed of cDNA or gDNA derived from T cells, B-cell-depleted T cells, or PBMCs. The sample metadata nearly always contained a de-identified subject ID, COVID-19 status, age in years and sex. Where available, HLA class I and class II types were obtained from metadata supplied by the sample provider rather than from assay-based typing. The samples were drawn from two sources: the first 160 participants of the ongoing ImmuneRACE study, and 1,200 or so subjects contributed by 6 global collaborators.

TCRbeta CDR3 regions were amplified from genomic DNA by means of the immunoSEQ Assay, a bias-controlled multiplex PCR. The study's processing was this. Nucleated cell counts per sample were estimated from amplification of reference gene primers within the assay. To quantify the absolute abundance of each unique TCRbeta CDR3 rearrangement, sequence reads were collapsed and filtered. For each sample, productive Simpson clonality was calculated by taking the square root of Simpson's diversity index across productive rearrangements. Entries here come from immuneACCESS through TCRdb and include only in-frame sequences with V and J called. Some clones fail to appear in such tables; in the studies checked, an unresolved V gene covers under half of the shortfall, and the cause of the remainder is unknown. That table is the source of V, J and clone size, and D and trimming were worked out from the DNA. This sample has about 53,000 clones in its table, and approximately 87% of those were observed once. Clones ranked in the top ten supply approximately 3.9% of the sample.

Study-wide findings and limitations: How much clinical and demographic metadata was included differed by source and by participant, and the metadata was provided uncurated.

The chain was built from TRBV9 and TRBJ1-2, with TRBD1 matching 7 junction bases. This TCR was recovered from a man in his fifties with acute or convalescent COVID-19. Sequencing was carried out using peripheral blood. In nucleotide form, the sequence is TGTGCCAGCAGCGTTGAGGACCGACAGGGACCCTATGGCTACACCTTC. It codes for CASSVEDRQGPYGYTF. Outside the CDR3, residues come from the reference TRBV9 and TRBJ1-2 proteins, so the full variable domain is: DSGVTQTPKHLITATGQRVTLRCSPRSGDLSVYWYQQSLDQGLQFLIQYYNGEERAKGNILERFSAQQFPDLHSELNLSSLELGDSALYFCASSVEDRQGPYGYTFGSGTRLTVV.